This note documents a single T cell receptor (beta chain) sequence. Trimming cost V 3 bases and J 4 bases; bases outside gene matches: 16. Germline V gene sequence: CDR1 ENHRY, CDR2 SYGVKD. CDR3 length equals 19 residues. This record belongs to a study of T-cell reconstitution after alpha-beta-depleted transplantation in children. The library targeted TCRbeta and was prepared with unique molecular identifiers. Via MiXCR, TCRdb re-called the PCR reads, giving one row per CDR3 protein. The top ten hold over 2% of the sample, which has 500,000 to 650,000 distinct CDR3 sequences, over 10% seen once. V usage is TRBV10-3 and J usage is TRBJ2-3, with TRBD2 identical over 10 bases. The sample consisted of PBMCs, mostly from graft donor cells, taken 360 days after TCRalphabeta/CD19-depleted stem cell transplant. This sequence originates from a male patient under 18 who had a stem cell transplant for acute myeloid leukemia, so the T cells may come from the graft donor. CDR3 sequence reads: CAISDLAVAGGVKSDTQYF. The CDR3 coding sequence is TGTGCCATCAGTGACTTGGCGGTAGCGGGAGGCGTGAAATCAGATACGCAGTATTTT.